This TCR beta chain is drawn from a study of OX40 agonist ivuxolimab in advanced cancers. About the study as a whole: Ivuxolimab was an agonistic, fully human IgG2 monoclonal antibody directed against OX40 (CD134), a costimulatory receptor. The paper reports the monotherapy dose-escalation portion (N = 52 patients) of the phase I ivuxolimab trial. Patients were allowed to have had prior anti-PD-1, anti-PD-L1 or anti-CTLA-4 therapy, and approximately 43% of the dose-escalation patients had previously received checkpoint inhibitors. Of the roughly 52 dose-escalation patients, hepatocellular carcinoma was present in about 20, melanoma in about 15, renal cell carcinoma in 9 and head and neck cancer in 9. A male proportion of roughly 80% and a mean age of around 60 years, ranging from 23 to 79, were recorded for the dose-escalation cohort. Intravenous ivuxolimab was administered to patients every 2 weeks at six dose levels: 0.01, 0.1, 0.3, 1.5, 3 and 10 mg/kg. Partial responses were achieved by three dose-escalation patients, of whom one had hepatocellular carcinoma and two had cutaneous melanoma. The point of sequencing TCRbeta in the periphery was to test whether ivuxolimab changed TCR sequence diversity and drove clonal T-cell expansion. Points the paper makes about the study in general: Which antigens the clonally expanded peripheral T cells were specific for was not determined. On average, CD8+ T cells showed more expanded clones than CD4+ T cells after ivuxolimab. At doses of 0.1 to 3.0 mg/kg, clonal expansion of both CD4+ and CD8+ blood T cells was observed from baseline to week 6. In the 0.1-3.0 mg/kg groups, partial responders were among the patients with the lowest normalized peripheral clonal expansion, particularly in CD8+ T cells. Low levels of normalized T-cell clonal expansion were also shown by some nonresponding patients.

The trial excluded patients who had a history of autoimmune disease or who were on systemic immunosuppression. Peripheral blood for TCR sequencing was collected from all dose cohorts at baseline, on cycle 4 day 1, and on cycle 7 day 1. The samples were drawn from a first-in-human, open-label, multicenter phase I dose-escalation trial of ivuxolimab. The trial enrolled adults with locally advanced or metastatic head and neck squamous cell, hepatocellular, melanoma or renal cell carcinoma. CD4+ and CD8+ T cells were sorted separately from peripheral blood before TCR sequencing. To note about this clone: No antigen is known for it. Base qualities are missing; no much larger clone stands one base away.

V has 6 bases trimmed and J has 3 bases trimmed; junction bases matching no gene number 7. From the germline V gene, CDR1 is MNHEY and CDR2 is SVGAGI. The CDR3 numbers 14 residues from cysteine through phenylalanine. Only the CDR3 region is kept as DNA, spanning 42 bases read in frame from base 1. Genomic DNA was isolated from the sorted cells so that the TCRbeta CDR3 region could be sequenced. TCRbeta CDR3 regions were sequenced using the immunoSEQ Assay. TCRdb mirrors the immuneACCESS table, restricted to in-frame sequences. Some clones are absent from its copies; in checked studies, under half trace to an unresolved V gene, and the reason for the others is unknown. The sample table holds some 95,000 clones, of which 70% to 90% were seen once. The ten biggest clones cover more than 0.8% of the sample.

The receptor chain draws on TRBV6-5 and TRBJ2-5; the junction holds 7 bases that match TRBD1. Source: CD4+ or CD8+ T cells sorted from blood, taken in a trial of the OX40 agonist ivuxolimab. This sequence was found in an adult with an advanced solid tumor such as melanoma, head and neck, liver or kidney cancer. The DNA sequence is given as TGTGCCAGCAGGTCAGGGGGTAAAAAAGAGACCCAGTACTTC. Its product reads: CASRSGGKKETQYF.